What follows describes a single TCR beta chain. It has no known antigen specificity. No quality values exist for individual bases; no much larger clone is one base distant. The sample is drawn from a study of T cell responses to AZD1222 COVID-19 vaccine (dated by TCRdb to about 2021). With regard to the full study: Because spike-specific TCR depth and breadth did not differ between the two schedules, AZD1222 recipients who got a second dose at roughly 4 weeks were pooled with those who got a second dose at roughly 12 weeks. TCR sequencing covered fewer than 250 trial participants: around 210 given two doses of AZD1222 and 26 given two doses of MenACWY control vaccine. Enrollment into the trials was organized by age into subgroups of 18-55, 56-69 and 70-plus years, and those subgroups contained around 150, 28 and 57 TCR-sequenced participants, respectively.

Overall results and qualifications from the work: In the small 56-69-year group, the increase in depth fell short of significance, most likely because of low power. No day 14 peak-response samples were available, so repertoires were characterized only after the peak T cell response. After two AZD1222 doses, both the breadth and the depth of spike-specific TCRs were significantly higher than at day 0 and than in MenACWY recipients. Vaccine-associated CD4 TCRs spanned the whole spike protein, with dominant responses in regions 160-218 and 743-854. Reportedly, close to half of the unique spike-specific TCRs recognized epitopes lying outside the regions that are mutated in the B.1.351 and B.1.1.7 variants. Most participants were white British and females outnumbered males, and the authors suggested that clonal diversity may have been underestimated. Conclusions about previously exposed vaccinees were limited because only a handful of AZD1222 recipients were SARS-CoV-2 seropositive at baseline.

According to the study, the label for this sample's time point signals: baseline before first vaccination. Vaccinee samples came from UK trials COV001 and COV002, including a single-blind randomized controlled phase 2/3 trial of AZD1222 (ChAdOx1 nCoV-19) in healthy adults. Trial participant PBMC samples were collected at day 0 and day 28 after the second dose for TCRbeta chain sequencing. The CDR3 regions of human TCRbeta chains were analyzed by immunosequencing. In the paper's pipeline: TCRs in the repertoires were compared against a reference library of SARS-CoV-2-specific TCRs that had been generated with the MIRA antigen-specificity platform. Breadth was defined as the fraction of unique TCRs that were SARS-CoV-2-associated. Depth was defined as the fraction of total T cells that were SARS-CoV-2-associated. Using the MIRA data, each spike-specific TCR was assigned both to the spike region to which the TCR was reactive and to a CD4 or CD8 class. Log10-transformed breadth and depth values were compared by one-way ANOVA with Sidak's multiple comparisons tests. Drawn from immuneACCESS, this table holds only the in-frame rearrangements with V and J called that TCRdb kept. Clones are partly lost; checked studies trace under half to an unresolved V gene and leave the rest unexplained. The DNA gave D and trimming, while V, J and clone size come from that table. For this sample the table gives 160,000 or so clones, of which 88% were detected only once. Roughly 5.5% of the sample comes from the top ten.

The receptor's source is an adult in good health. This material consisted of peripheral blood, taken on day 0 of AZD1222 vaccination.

The base sequence is TGTGCCAGTAACAGGGTCGGAGGAGGGCCCCAGCATTTT. Its translation is CASNRVGGGPQHF. The chain was built from TRBV19 and TRBJ1-5, with TRBD1 perhaps the D gene, on 6 matching bases. V is reduced by 7 bases and J by 9 bases, leaving a spacing of 16 bases between them. Including the terminal cysteine and phenylalanine, the CDR3 comprises 13 residues. The retained sequence is limited to the CDR3, 39 bases, with the frame set at the first base. CDR1 and CDR2, per the germline V gene (reference sequence), are LNHDA and SQIVND.